The entry that follows covers one T cell receptor beta chain sequence. Its antigen is not identified. This record comes from a study of T cells in localized non-small cell lung cancer. General study results and limits: A median of roughly 57 clones ranked among the top 100 in tumor appeared in adjacent lung. Clonality peaked in uninvolved adjacent lung rather than tumor. Longer overall survival accompanied higher blood T cell density.

The table came from immunoSEQ multiplex PCR; TCRdb's copy has only in-frame clones and leaves some out. The sample lists tens of thousands of clones, approximately 84% occurring once. Germline-derived CDR1 and CDR2 are LGHNA and YNFKEQ. The CDR3 is 16 amino acids. Losses at the gene ends were 2 bases for V and 2 bases for J; bases not matched to a gene: 7. The chain recombines TRBV4-2 with TRBJ2-3, with 7 bases lining up with TRBD1. The sequence derives from a man between 40 and 70 years old with stage I lung adenocarcinoma. The sequencing here drew on peripheral blood, taken before any cancer treatment. The CDR3 protein is CASSQSEQGYTDTQYF. In nucleotides, the CDR3 is TGTGCCAGCAGCCAAAGTGAACAGGGGTACACAGATACGCAGTATTTT.